This passage covers 10 T cell receptor beta chains from one sample sequenced in a study of T cells expressing NK-cell markers. TCRdb processed the 5' RACE reads again and assigns one entry to each CDR3 protein, with no DNA. The sample table includes about 260,000 distinct CDR3 sequences. The specimen was blood T cells: a sorted CD56 or NKG2C T cell subset, CD4+ or CD8+ T cells, or bulk PBMC T cells (not recorded which). All receptors derive from a man younger than 35 in good health.

The chain carries TRBV29-1 and TRBJ1-1; TCRdb designates TRBD1, a call that cannot be tested without DNA. CDR3 size: 13 residues. Germline V gene lookup returns CDR1 SQVTM and CDR2 ANQGSEA. CDR3 loop: CSAWDRAVSEAFF.

V is TRBV5-1 and J is TRBJ2-5; the TCRdb call, TRBD2, lacks DNA for checking. The V gene's germline CDR1 is SGHRS and CDR2 YFSETQ. The CDR3 length is 17 residues. The CDR3 spells CASSRLGTSGSRETQYF.

V usage is TRBV10-3 and J usage is TRBJ2-5; lacking DNA, the TRBD2 call made by TCRdb goes unchecked. Germline V gene sequence: CDR1 ENHRY, CDR2 SYGVKD. This CDR3 is 13 amino acids long. This CDR3 is CAISAGLAETQYF.

The CDR3 is CASSYSSGRAYNEQFF. This chain links TRBV6-5 with TRBJ2-1. The CDR3 length is 16 residues. The germline V gene has CDR1 MNHEY and CDR2 SVGAGI.

The rearrangement joins TRBV18 to TRBJ2-1. Per the germline V gene, CDR1 is KGHSH and CDR2 is LQKENI. There are 14 residues in the CDR3. CDR3 region: CASSPPGGDNEQFF.

The genes are TRBV29-1 and TRBJ2-1; TCRdb returns TRBD1, unconfirmable since there is no DNA. The CDR3 contains 14 residues. From germline, CDR1 is SQVTM and CDR2 ANQGSEA. CDR3: CSVASTGRENEQFF.

This chain joins TRBV6-1 and TRBJ1-5; TCRdb designates TRBD1, a call that cannot be tested without DNA. CDR1 is MNHNS and CDR2 is SASEGT in the germline V gene. The CDR3 has 13 residues. The CDR3: CASSGDPNQPQHF.

The CDR3: CASSPGLAGDGEQFF. The gene calls are TRBV7-2 and TRBJ2-1; TCRdb's D call of TRBD2 is untestable without DNA. CDR1 is SGHTA, CDR2 FQGNSA, per germline. This CDR3 spans 15 amino acids.

The chain employs TRBV30 and TRBJ2-1; the D call from TCRdb, TRBD2, cannot be confirmed without DNA. CDR3 size: 14 residues. Germline CDR1 reads GTSNPN; CDR2 reads SVGIG (reference sequence). CDR3: CAWRLLVAGNEQFF.

This sequence joins TRBV7-2 and TRBJ2-2; the D gene TCRdb calls, TRBD2, cannot be checked with no DNA. The CDR3 runs to 15 residues. Germline CDR1 SGHTA, CDR2 FQGNSA. The CDR3: CASSLVGRVHGELFF. Full variable domain (outside the CDR3, taken from reference TRBV7-2 and TRBJ2-2): GAGVSQSPSNKVTEKGKDVELRCDPISGHTALYWYRQSLGQGLEFLIYFQGNSAPDKSGLPSDRFSAERTGGSVSTLTIQRTQQEDSAVYLCASSLVGRVHGELFFGEGSRLTVL.